The 16 T cell receptor beta chains below come from one sample, sequenced in a study of cytomegalovirus exposure and HLA in healthy donors. A multiplex PCR was run with 60 Vbeta primers and 13 Jbeta primers. Generated by immunoSEQ multiplex PCR, the TCRdb table keeps only in-frame clones and is missing some. Altogether more than 100,000 clones are present, roughly 79% being singletons, with the ten largest covering about 1.1%. The specimen sequenced was PBMCs. All receptors derive from a male donor in good health and CMV-seronegative.

This chain connects TRBV19 to TRBJ1-6; TRBD1 agrees at 7 bases. Losses at the gene ends were 6 bases for V and 0 bases for J; bases not matched to a gene: 5. In germline, CDR1 is LNHDA, CDR2 SQIVND (reference sequence). This CDR3 is built from 16 residues. DNA of the CDR3: TGTGCCAGTAGGCAGGGGGAGAGCTCCTATAATTCACCCCTCCACTTT. Amino acid sequence: CASRQGESSYNSPLHF.

V usage is TRBV7-3 and J usage is TRBJ2-1; D unclear. The CDR3 loop spans 15 amino acids. CDR1 and CDR2 (germline): SGHTA, FQGTGA. The V gene lost 2 bases and the J gene lost 0 bases, with 8 bases spanning the gap. In DNA, the CDR3 is TGTGCCAGCAGCTTATCAGGTAGCTCCTACAATGAGCAGTTCTTC. This gives the protein CASSLSGSSYNEQFF.

The CDR3 spells CASSVGAQETQYF. The CDR3 DNA reads as TGTGCCAGCAGTGTTGGGGCTCAAGAGACCCAGTACTTC. The chain employs TRBV2 and TRBJ2-5; tentatively, D is TRBD1 (5 bases). The germline V gene encodes CDR1 SNHLY and CDR2 FYNNEI. The CDR3 is 13 residues long. Trimming removed 4 bases at V and 2 bases at J, with 8 bases between.

This rearrangement joins TRBV4-3 to TRBJ2-5, with 8 bases matching TRBD1. Trimming removed 0 bases from V and 5 bases from J; junction bases left unmatched: 5. The CDR3 runs to 15 residues. Germline V gene lookup returns CDR1 LGHNA and CDR2 YSLEER. The CDR3 loop reads CASSQDQGAGETQYF. The CDR3 DNA is TGCGCCAGCAGCCAAGATCAGGGGGCTGGGGAGACCCAGTACTTC.

The CDR3 here is CASSEVPPGETQYF. DNA of the CDR3: TGTGCCAGCAGTGAAGTCCCTCCCGGGGAGACCCAGTACTTC. The chain joins TRBV2 to TRBJ2-5; the D is unclear. CDR3 length: 14 amino acids. V shed 1 base and J shed 5 bases, with 11 bases lying between them. CDR1 SNHLY and CDR2 FYNNEI come from the germline V gene.

This clone was found once. The CDR3 nucleotides are TGTGCCTGGAGTGCCGGGGCGGGGGGGCCTAGCACAGATACGCAGTATTTT. This codes for CAWSAGAGGPSTDTQYF. J is TRBJ2-3 and V is TRBV30; TRBD2 matches at 9 bases. Trimming removed 1 base from V and 0 bases from J; junction bases left unmatched: 8. The CDR3 consists of 17 residues. Per germline, CDR1 GTSNPN and CDR2 SVGIG (reference sequence).

This chain uses TRBV7-9 with TRBJ2-5; 8 nucleotides match TRBD1. CDR1 and CDR2 from the germline V gene are SEHNR and FQNEAQ (reference sequence). V shed 5 bases and J 2 bases; nucleotides not matched to a gene: 7. CDR3 length: 15 amino acids. The CDR3 protein is CASSTRTGWQETQYF. The CDR3 DNA sequence: TGTGCCAGCAGCACCAGGACAGGGTGGCAAGAGACCCAGTACTTC.

The CDR3: CASSSVAYEQYF. DNA of the CDR3: TGTGCCAGCAGTTCAGTTGCCTACGAGCAGTACTTC. The genes are TRBV7-8 and TRBJ2-7; D not certain. The germline gives CDR1 SGHVS, CDR2 FQNEAQ. The CDR3 consists of 12 residues. With 6 bases removed from V and 2 bases from J, the gap between germline ends came to 8 bases.

The gene calls are TRBV7-2 and TRBJ2-5; 14 bases align to TRBD2. Germline CDR1 and CDR2: SGHTA and FQGNSA. V lost 4 bases and J lost 7; bases outside the gene matches: 8. This CDR3 has 16 amino acids. The chain's CDR3 is CASSSSGTSGGGTQYF. The CDR3 DNA sequence: TGTGCCAGCAGCTCTTCCGGGACTAGCGGGGGAGGGACCCAGTACTTC. Full variable domain (rest looked up from reference TRBV7-2 and TRBJ2-5): GAGVSQSPSNKVTEKGKDVELRCDPISGHTALYWYRQSLGQGLEFLIYFQGNSAPDKSGLPSDRFSAERTGGSVSTLTIQRTQQEDSAVYLCASSSSGTSGGGTQYFGPGTRLLVL.

The CDR3 sequence is CATAGDRGYEQYF. In DNA, the CDR3 is TGTGCCACAGCCGGGGACAGGGGTTACGAGCAGTACTTC. V usage is TRBV10-3 and J usage is TRBJ2-7, with 10 bases that match TRBD1. Germline V gene data show CDR1 as ENHRY and CDR2 as SYGVKD. V lost 10 bases and J lost 4; bases outside the gene matches: 7. The CDR3 sequence is 13 residues long.

The chain carries TRBV10-3 and TRBJ1-3, with D possibly matching TRBD1 (5 bases). V was clipped by 8 bases and J by 0 bases, with 8 bases between them. The germline V gene has CDR1 ENHRY and CDR2 SYGVKD. This CDR3 is built from 13 residues. CDR3 residues: CAIETGSGNTIYF. CDR3 bases: TGTGCCATCGAAACAGGCTCTGGAAACACCATATATTTT.

This clone has only one observation. The rearrangement joins TRBV9 to TRBJ1-6; no clear D. From germline, CDR1 is SGDLS and CDR2 YYNGEE. The CDR3 is 12 amino acids. The V gene lost 2 bases and the J gene lost 7 bases, with 4 bases spanning the gap. CDR3 coding DNA: TGTGCCAGCAGCGTCTACAATTCACCCCTCCACTTT. It encodes CASSVYNSPLHF.

In its sample, this clone was seen a few times. The genes are TRBV10-3 and TRBJ1-6; 7 positions match TRBD1. CDR3 size: 15 residues. CDR1 is ENHRY and CDR2 is SYGVKD in the germline V gene. V lost 2 bases, J lost 7 bases, and 5 bases stayed unmatched. CDR3 sequence reads: CAISERDRENSPLHF. The CDR3 nucleotides read TGTGCCATCAGTGAGAGGGACAGAGAGAATTCACCCCTCCACTTT.

The CDR3 loop is CASSHGGRYTGELFF. The CDR3 DNA reads TGTGCCAGCAGCCACGGGGGGCGGTACACCGGGGAGCTGTTTTTT. The chain is built from TRBV11-2 and TRBJ2-2; TRBD2 might be the D (7 bases). The CDR3 sequence is 15 residues long. V was pared by 5 bases and J by 3 bases, with 13 bases between. The germline gives CDR1 SGHAT, CDR2 FQNNGV.

CDR3 coding DNA: TGTGCCAGCAGTTTGGGACATTACAATGAGCAGTTCTTC. It codes for CASSLGHYNEQFF. J is TRBJ2-1 and V is TRBV6-5, with D possibly being TRBD1 (6 bases). With 4 bases removed from V and 4 bases from J, the gap between germline ends came to 8 bases. The germline CDR1 and CDR2 sequences are MNHEY and SVGAGI. This CDR3 has 13 residues.

This chain uses TRBV5-5 with TRBJ2-2, with 7 bases lining up with TRBD1. The ends lost 2 bases at V and 1 base at J; junction bases unmatched: 2. Looked up from germline, CDR1 is SGHKS and CDR2 is YYEKEE (reference sequence). The length of the CDR3 is 15 residues. CDR3 coding DNA: TGTGCCAGCAGCTTATGGACAGGGAACACCGGGGAGCTGTTTTTT. The encoded protein is CASSLWTGNTGELFF.